The clone carrying this TCR beta chain was observed a few times. This specimen belongs to a study of blood T cell repertoires in COVID-19. At the level of the study: Samples representing acute and convalescent COVID-19 were sourced from the United States, Italy and Spain. PBMCs, B-cell-depleted T cells, or T cells were the source of the cDNA or gDNA that made up the material.

Germline V CDR1 and CDR2: SNHLY, FYNNEI. There are 15 residues in the CDR3. With 3 bases clipped from V and 8 bases from J, the junction kept 10 bases outside the gene matches. In the authors' methods: Amplifying reference gene primers gave estimates of nucleated cell counts. TCRdb's table, derived via immunoSEQ multiplex PCR, lists solely in-frame clones and lacks some. V and J calls and clone size follow that table, whereas D and trimming were derived from the DNA. The sample carries about 160,000 clones, under 85% recorded once. Sequenced: peripheral blood. This chain connects TRBV2 to TRBJ2-1, with 7 nucleotides matching TRBD1. This TCR was sampled from a man between 65 and 85 years old who had recovered from COVID-19. DNA for the CDR3: TGTGCCAGCAGTGACGGGGACAGTGGGGGTTATGAGCAGTTCTTC. Protein product: CASSDGDSGGYEQFF.